This TCR beta chain stems from a study of Tregs in tolerant kidney transplant recipients. About the research overall: Mixed chimerism was transient after nonmyeloablative marrow transplants from related graft donors. The study, taken as a whole, reports: Biological reproducibility was not directly addressed, but technical replication error appeared minimal. Findings come from small patient numbers and require larger validation.

Comments on this clone: Antigen specificity is unknown.

The V gene's germline CDR1 is MNHEY and CDR2 SVGAGI. V was pared by 7 bases and J by 0 bases, with 8 bases between. This CDR3 spans 13 amino acids. Using immunoSEQ multiplex PCR, the repertoire was profiled, and TCRdb retains in-frame clones only, with some absent. The data show about 77,000 clones, more than 95% seen once. The sequencing used CD4+ T cells from blood, collected before the transplant. This rearrangement joins TRBV6-5 to TRBJ2-3; D unresolved. The sequence was collected from a human donor who received a combined kidney and bone marrow transplant. CDR3 loop: CASKKASTDTQYF. For the CDR3, the DNA is TGTGCCAGCAAGAAAGCTAGCACAGATACGCAGTATTTT.